A single sample gave rise to the 26 T cell receptor beta chains below, sequenced in a study of blood T cell repertoires in COVID-19. Clones were read by immunoSEQ multiplex PCR, and TCRdb kept only the in-frame ones, dropping some. The table has about 400,000 clones, over 85% seen once. Specimen: PBMCs or T cells enriched from blood (not recorded which). Source of these receptors: a woman aged 25 to 45 who had recovered from COVID-19.

In DNA, the CDR3 is TGTGCCAGCAGCCGTACTAGCGGGGACTACAATGAGCAGTTCTTC. This gives the protein CASSRTSGDYNEQFF. The V gene is TRBV6-6, the J gene TRBJ2-1; 10 bases match TRBD2. The V gene end was trimmed by 6 bases and the J gene end by 3 bases; junction bases not matched to a gene: 5. The CDR3 length is 15 residues. CDR1 is MNHNY and CDR2 is SVGAGI in the germline V gene (reference sequence).

This clone was seen a single time. The chain couples TRBV11-2 to TRBJ2-2; the D gene is possibly TRBD1 (5 bases). V was trimmed by 3 bases and J by 8 bases, leaving 7 bases between them. CDR3 size: 12 residues. Looked up from germline, CDR1 is SGHAT and CDR2 is FQNNGV. Here the CDR3 reads CASSLGLGELFF. CDR3 nucleotides: TGTGCCAGCAGCTTGGGGCTTGGGGAGCTGTTTTTT.

For the CDR3, the DNA is TGTGCCTGGAGTGTAGGGACTAGCGGGGTAGACGAGCAGTACTTC. Translated, it gives CAWSVGTSGVDEQYF. The genes are TRBV30 and TRBJ2-7; 13 bases line up with TRBD2. After removal of 0 bases from V and 5 bases from J, the junction contained 4 bases not matched to a gene. The CDR3 is made up of 15 amino acids. Per germline, CDR1 GTSNPN and CDR2 SVGIG (reference sequence).

The rearrangement joins TRBV3-1 (or the pseudogene TRBV3-2) to TRBJ2-4, with 8 bases aligning to TRBD2. The V segment lost 4 bases and the J segment 7 bases; nucleotides outside the gene matches: 6. This CDR3 is 14 amino acids long. Germline V lookup: CDR1 LGHDT, CDR2 YNNKEL (reference sequence). CDR3 protein: CASSLSGGGNIQYF. The CDR3 region has the DNA TGTGCCAGCAGCCTGAGCGGGGGCGGGAACATTCAGTACTTC.

V is TRBV9 and J is TRBJ2-3; 10 bases match TRBD2. The CDR3 has 21 amino acids. With 0 bases clipped from V and 2 bases from J, the junction kept 18 bases outside the gene matches. CDR1 and CDR2 from the germline V gene are SGDLS and YYNGEE. CDR3 amino acids: CASSVGPPLAGARYNTDTQYF. The CDR3 DNA follows: TGTGCCAGCAGCGTAGGTCCCCCCCTAGCGGGAGCACGTTACAACACAGATACGCAGTATTTT.

The V and J genes are TRBV6-5 and TRBJ2-7; 7 bases map to TRBD2. This CDR3 comprises 14 residues. Per germline, CDR1 MNHEY and CDR2 SVGAGI. V trimming: 4 bases; J trimming: 0 bases; junction bases outside the gene matches: 3. CDR3 sequence: CASSFLAASYEQYF. The CDR3 region has the DNA TGTGCCAGCAGTTTTCTAGCGGCCTCCTACGAGCAGTACTTC.

The V gene is TRBV6-5, the J gene TRBJ2-7; 13 bases agree with TRBD2. V lost 10 bases, J lost 9 bases, and 6 bases stayed unmatched. The CDR3 is 12 residues long. CDR1 is MNHEY, CDR2 SVGAGI, per germline. The CDR3 bases are TGTGCCAACGGACTAGCGGGAGTAGGGCAGTACTTC. It translates to CANGLAGVGQYF.

A note on this clone: In the same sample, other DNA sequences code for this CDR3. The chain has TRBV7-3 and TRBJ2-1; D is unresolved. Looked up from germline, CDR1 is SGHTA and CDR2 is FQGTGA. The CDR3 length is 13 residues. The ends were cut back, 2 bases at V and 5 bases at J, with 7 bases in the middle. The CDR3 reads CASSLLRDNEQFF. CDR3 nucleotides: TGTGCCAGCAGCTTACTACGGGACAATGAGCAGTTCTTC. The variable domain in full, completed from reference TRBV7-3 and TRBJ2-1, reads GAGVSQTPSNKVTEKGKYVELRCDPISGHTALYWYRQSLGQGPEFLIYFQGTGAADDSGLPNDRFFAVRPEGSVSTLKIQRTERGDSAVYLCASSLLRDNEQFFGPGTRLTVL.

The J gene is TRBJ2-1, the V gene TRBV7-2, with TRBD2 as a possible D gene (6 bases). From germline, CDR1 is SGHTA and CDR2 FQGNSA. The CDR3 covers 16 residues. The V gene lost 3 bases and the J gene lost 4 bases, with 16 bases spanning the gap. DNA for the CDR3: TGTGCCAGCAGCTTGTGGTCGGGGGAAAAGTACAATGAGCAGTTCTTC. Translation gives CASSLWSGEKYNEQFF.

The chain joins TRBV12-3 or TRBV12-4 to TRBJ1-1; D unclear. V lost 4 bases and J 7 bases, leaving 7 bases between the germline ends. The CDR3 covers 11 residues. CDR3 protein: CASSSGLEAFF. In nucleotides, the CDR3 is TGTGCCAGCAGTTCAGGACTTGAAGCTTTCTTT.

The chain has TRBV5-3 and TRBJ2-1; 9 positions agree with TRBD2. TRBV5-3 falls under the ORF class, with uncertain function. J gave up 6 bases and V 4 bases, and 8 bases lay outside the gene matches. The CDR3 has 15 amino acids. The CDR3 protein is CARSPLAGQSNEQFF. The CDR3 coding sequence is TGTGCCAGAAGCCCCCTAGCGGGGCAAAGCAATGAGCAGTTCTTC.

V gene TRBV5-6 combines with J gene TRBJ1-2, with 11 bases that match TRBD1. The trim removed 4 bases at V and 7 bases at J, leaving 6 bases unmatched. CDR1 is SGHDT, CDR2 YYEEEE, per germline. The CDR3 has 14 residues. The CDR3 DNA sequence: TGTGCCAGCAGCCTGGACAGGGGGCTTGGTGGCTACACCTTC. This codes for CASSLDRGLGGYTF.

V is TRBV2 and J is TRBJ1-2; maybe TRBD1 (5 bases). Trimming left V 2 bases short and J 4 bases short, with 14 bases between. CDR1 and CDR2 from the germline V gene are SNHLY and FYNNEI. This CDR3 is built from 15 residues. CDR3 region: CASSEIGGGGYGYTF. CDR3 DNA sequence: TGTGCCAGCAGTGAAATTGGCGGGGGAGGCTATGGCTACACCTTC.

V gene TRBV5-1 combines with J gene TRBJ2-1; 11 bases match TRBD2. The CDR3 length is 16 residues. Germline V gene sequence: CDR1 SGHRS, CDR2 YFSETQ. The junction had 5 bases not matched to a gene; V was cut back by 5 bases and J by 1 base. CDR3 sequence (DNA): TGCGCCAGCAGTTCAAGACTAGCGGGGTCCTACAATGAGCAGTTCTTC. It codes for CASSSRLAGSYNEQFF.

The rearrangement joins TRBV12-5 to TRBJ2-1; D perhaps matches TRBD2 (6 bases). Germline CDR1 LGHNT, CDR2 FRNRAP. V lost 3 bases, J lost 9 bases, and 9 bases lay in between. This CDR3 contains 12 residues. CDR3: CASGFRRAEQFF. CDR3 bases: TGTGCTAGTGGTTTTCGGAGGGCTGAGCAGTTCTTC.

The V and J genes are TRBV13 and TRBJ2-3; 8 bases are a match to TRBD2. This CDR3 comprises 17 residues. The germline V gene has CDR1 PRHDT and CDR2 FYEKMQ (reference sequence). Trimming removed 4 bases from V and 2 bases from J; junction bases left unmatched: 11. The chain's CDR3 is CASSSLAGGGITDTQYF. As DNA, the CDR3 is TGTGCCAGCAGCTCCCTAGCGGGTGGGGGGATCACAGATACGCAGTATTTT.

The chain is built from TRBV28 and TRBJ1-1; 12 nucleotides agree with TRBD1. The CDR3 contains 17 residues. Trimming at V came to 4 bases and at J to 1 base, leaving 7 bases not matched to a gene. Per the germline V gene, CDR1 is MDHEN and CDR2 is SYDVKM. In DNA, the CDR3 is TGTGCCAGCAGTTCGGGACAGGGGGCCGGATCGAACACTGAAGCTTTCTTT. Residues: CASSSGQGAGSNTEAFF.

The chain has TRBV27 and TRBJ2-7; D unresolved. The CDR3 spans 15 residues. Trimming stripped 1 base from V and 2 bases from J, with 12 bases between. CDR1 is MNHEY and CDR2 is SMNVEV in the germline V gene (reference sequence). CDR3 bases: TGTGCCAGCAGTTTATTTTCCGGGTTCGCCTACGAGCAGTACTTC. Translation gives CASSLFSGFAYEQYF.

V gene TRBV5-6 combines with J gene TRBJ1-1; the D gene is possibly TRBD1 (6 bases). The germline V gene has CDR1 SGHDT and CDR2 YYEEEE. The CDR3 is 14 residues long. With 4 bases removed from V and 3 bases from J, the gap between germline ends came to 13 bases. The CDR3 nucleotides are TGTGCCAGCAGCCAAGGGGGAATGGACACTGAAGCTTTCTTT. Its protein product is CASSQGGMDTEAFF.

This chain links TRBV7-8 with TRBJ2-5; D is unclear. The germline CDR1 and CDR2 sequences are SGHVS and FQNEAQ. V lost 5 bases and J lost 5, with 15 bases in between. The CDR3 length is 14 residues. Here the CDR3 reads CASSLEETGETQYF. The CDR3 region has the DNA TGTGCCAGCAGCCTAGAAGAGACTGGGGAGACCCAGTACTTC.

This chain uses TRBV6-1 with TRBJ2-2, with a weak D call TRBD2 (6 bases). CDR1 MNHNS and CDR2 SASEGT come from the germline V gene. Trimming shortened V by 3 bases and J by 2 bases, and 13 bases separated the two germline ends. The CDR3 contains 16 residues. The CDR3 DNA is TGTGCCAGCAGTGACCGGGCCGGGACTAACACCGGGGAGCTGTTTTTT. Encoded protein: CASSDRAGTNTGELFF.

This rearrangement joins TRBV11-2 to TRBJ1-5, with D perhaps matching TRBD1 (5 bases). The CDR3 extends over 13 amino acids. Germline lookup yields CDR1 SGHAT and CDR2 FQNNGV. V was cut by 0 bases and J by 6 bases, with 6 bases left in between. CDR3 in amino acids: CASSLERGQPQHF. The CDR3 DNA sequence: TGTGCCAGCAGCTTAGAAAGGGGTCAGCCCCAGCATTTT.

The rearrangement links TRBV6-5 to TRBJ1-3; 7 bases agree with TRBD1. The CDR3 runs 15 residues. Germline CDR1 MNHEY, CDR2 SVGAGI. Unmatched junction bases numbered 12, after V lost 11 bases and J lost 2 bases. The DNA of the CDR3 is TGTGCCTCATCTAGCCGGCAGGGGGCTGGAAACACCATATATTTT. Its protein is CASSSRQGAGNTIYF.

The V and J genes are TRBV9 and TRBJ1-4; D perhaps matches TRBD1 (5 bases). V lost 3 bases to trimming and J lost 0 bases, with 12 bases between them. Germline-derived CDR1 and CDR2 are SGDLS and YYNGEE. The CDR3 covers 16 residues. The CDR3 bases are TGTGCCAGCAGCGCTGCTGCGACAGCAACTAATGAAAAACTGTTTTTT. Residues: CASSAAATATNEKLFF.

Concerning this clone itself: Other DNA sequences of this sample code for an identical CDR3. This rearrangement joins TRBV5-1 to TRBJ2-7; no definite D call. The CDR3 extends over 13 amino acids. Germline V gene lookup returns CDR1 SGHRS and CDR2 YFSETQ. Trimming left V 0 bases short and J 0 bases short, with 4 bases between. CDR3: CASSLGSSYEQYF. CDR3 sequence (DNA): TGCGCCAGCAGCTTGGGCAGCTCCTACGAGCAGTACTTC.

This sequence joins TRBV28 and TRBJ2-7, with TRBD1 as a possible D gene (6 bases). V was trimmed by 6 bases and J by 0 bases, leaving 15 bases between them. This CDR3 has 15 residues. Looked up from germline, CDR1 is MDHEN and CDR2 is SYDVKM. CDR3: CASSSLRGGSYEQYF. CDR3 bases: TGTGCCAGCAGCAGCCTTCGAGGGGGCTCCTACGAGCAGTACTTC.